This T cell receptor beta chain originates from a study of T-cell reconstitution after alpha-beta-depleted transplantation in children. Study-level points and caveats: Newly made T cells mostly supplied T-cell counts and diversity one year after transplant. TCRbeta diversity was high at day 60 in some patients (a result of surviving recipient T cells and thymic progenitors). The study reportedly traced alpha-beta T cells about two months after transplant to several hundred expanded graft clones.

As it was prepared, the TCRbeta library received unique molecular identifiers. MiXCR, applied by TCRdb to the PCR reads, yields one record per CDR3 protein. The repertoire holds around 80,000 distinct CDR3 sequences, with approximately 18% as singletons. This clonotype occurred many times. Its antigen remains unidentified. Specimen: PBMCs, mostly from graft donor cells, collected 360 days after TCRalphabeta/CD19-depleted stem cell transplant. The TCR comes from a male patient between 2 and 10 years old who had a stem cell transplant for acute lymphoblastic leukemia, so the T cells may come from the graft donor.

In DNA form, the CDR3 reads TGTGCCAGCAGTTTCCGGCTTGGGGCCAACGTCCTGACTTTC. Its translation is CASSFRLGANVLTF. The chain has TRBV12-3 or TRBV12-4 and TRBJ2-6, with no clear D. The V end was cut by 3 bases, the J end by 3 bases, with 6 bases between. The CDR3 has 14 amino acids.